This record covers a single T cell receptor beta chain. This clonotype was detected a few times. Its antigen target is currently unknown. Base qualities are not provided; no much larger clone lies one nucleotide away. V loses 4 bases at its end and J loses 5 bases; junction bases beyond the gene matches: 12. CDR1 and CDR2, per the germline V gene, are SGHRS and YFSETQ. The CDR3 holds 17 amino acids from the cysteine to the phenylalanine. Of all the DNA, just the CDR3 is kept, 51 bases in frame from base 1. Library preparation employed 5' RACE. These reads were obtained on an Illumina HiSeq 2500. A second roughly 7 to 11 cycle PCR used a sample-barcoded 5' primer and a J-beta primer mix. A unique molecular identifier was introduced onto each TCR beta cDNA molecule by a template-switch 5' adaptor carrying 12 random nucleotides. At least 2.5 million CDR3-containing paired-end reads were obtained from each sample. First-strand cDNA synthesis was performed from all RNA using the Mint cDNA synthesis kit, with priming by a TRBC-specific oligonucleotide. All cDNA was treated with uracil-DNA glycosylase and then went through a first 18-cycle PCR with the universal primers M1SS and BC2_uni_R. The study's own analysis went as follows. For normalization, 1 million high-quality reads were randomly selected from each sample, with every read carrying a distinct molecular identifier. Instead of being binned into consensus sequences, reads that shared molecular identifiers were thrown out. MiTCR, with a Q25 quality threshold and the strictest error-elimination algorithm, was used for CDR3 identification, clonotype clustering and error correction. Lower-bound total TCR beta diversity was estimated with a nonparametric unseen species model using Euler transformation. TCRdb applied fastp at Q25 and MiXCR to the public reads, then kept only in-frame beta chains. Identical CDR3 protein sequences are pooled into one entry, listed with their most common genes and DNA. None of the V and J calls come from the authors' own analysis; TCRdb made them. The sample data list about 930,000 distinct CDR3 sequences, and almost 30% of these were observed just once. The ten largest clones capture roughly 10% of the sample.

The donors were roughly 40 Caucasian individuals from Russia, aged roughly 6 to 100 years, who were systemically healthy. About 10 milliliters of peripheral blood were collected from each donor into EDTA-treated Vacutainer tubes. Ficoll-Paque density-gradient centrifugation was used to isolate PBMCs, with at least 6.5 million per sample. Total RNA, at least 6 micrograms per sample, was extracted from PBMCs with Trizol reagent. The percentages of naive CD45RAhigh/CD27high T cells were determined by flow cytometry on a PBMC aliquot from every donor. These data are taken from a study of blood T cells in healthy people across ages (dated by TCRdb to between 2014 and 2016). For the study in its entirety: In model experiments, template switching captured roughly one uniquely barcoded TCR beta cDNA molecule for every two T cells. Donors were grouped into four age groups: young (average 16 years), middle-aged (about 38), aged (around 62) and long-lived (approximately 75). The study analyzed two additional independent replicas of 1 million unique cDNA reads from the same blood draw for two donors, one aged 18 to 30 and one aged 80 or older. Age-related changes in TCR beta repertoire diversity were measured in the study by deep sequencing normalized with unique cDNA molecular identifiers.

What the authors observed across the whole study: Since profiling was done on bulk unsorted PBMCs, naive and antigen-experienced compartments could not be conclusively compared. Compared with the aged group, the long-lived group had more naive CD4+ T cells, fewer expanded clones and increased TCR diversity, suggesting age selection. The percentage of naive T cells measured by flow cytometry correlated strongly with observed TCR beta diversity. Because donor CMV infection status was unknown, age-related changes in expanded clonotypes were potentially confounded. Estimates of total diversity based on one million sequenced T cells were regarded as lower bounds and as underestimates. Observed TCR beta diversity per million T cells fell roughly linearly with age, and a significant reduction was already apparent by age around 40.

These same data were also listed under a study on T cells of mothers and their children. As the second paper documents: Donors were nine systemically healthy Caucasian individuals: three mothers and their six children. cDNA synthesis consumed the entire amount of extracted RNA, loaded at 1.5 ug RNA in each 15 ul reaction. Sample barcodes and 2-4 random nucleotides were added via the M1S primer in the second PCR. More than 8 million TCR beta CDR3 reads were obtained from each mother, and some 3.2 million reads were obtained from each child. In both related and unrelated pairs, thymic selection shapes the output of TCR recombination in a similar way, with inherited differences having only a minor effect. Normalized repertoire overlap was always slightly but never significantly higher in related than unrelated mother-child pairs. No persistent microchimeric T cell clones were found, with a detection sensitivity of approximately 100 clones per million clonotypes. Deep NGS was used in the study to compare the TCR beta repertoires of mothers and children and to look for features that separate related mother-child pairs from unrelated individuals. On average, the children were approximately 11 +/- 4 years old, while the mothers were about 40 +/- 4 years old. After adapters were ligated using NEBNext reagents, the libraries underwent 100+100 nt paired-end sequencing on an Illumina HiSeq 2000. To prevent cross-contamination, the mother and child libraries were prepared one month apart and sequenced in separate runs. For each donor, somewhere between roughly 500,000 and 2,300,000 distinct TCR beta clonotypes were identified. Naive TCR beta clonotypes were estimated from low-frequency clonotypes matched to each donor's FACS-determined naive share, without sorting.

The sequenced material came from blood. The source of this sequence is a woman aged 40-49 years in good health. This chain is built from TRBV5-1 and TRBJ2-5, with 12 middle bases fitting TRBD2. The encoded CDR3 is CASSPTSGGPPGETQYF. The sequenced DNA is TGCGCCAGCAGCCCCACTAGCGGGGGGCCCCCCGGGGAGACCCAGTACTTC.